This is a list of T cell receptor beta chains from one sample in a study of blood T cell repertoires in COVID-19. TCRdb keeps only in-frame clones here, not all; method: immunoSEQ multiplex PCR. The table has 85,000 to 120,000 clones, 76% seen once. Source material: peripheral blood. The receptors derive from a man older than 75 with COVID-19, enrolled during active disease. Both conserved end residues are part of each CDR3. Each record gives: clone size, V gene, D gene, J gene, CDR3 DNA, CDR3 protein. The D gene is left open where the match is weak. Clone sizes are given selectively: once, few, many, or a class where the clone is expanded.

size: .
V: TRBV19
D: TRBD1
J: TRBJ1-1
DNA: TGTGCCAGTAGTCCCTCGACAGGGGCCATGAACACTGAAGCTTTCTTT
CDR3: CASSPSTGAMNTEAFF

size: .
V: TRBV15
D: TRBD1
J: TRBJ1-1
DNA: TGTGCCACCAGGAGGGGACAGGTTGAAGCTTTCTTT
CDR3: CATRRGQVEAFF

size: .
V: TRBV10-3
D: .
J: TRBJ1-5
DNA: TGTGCCATCAGTGAGTGGTCAGGGGCGACGCAGCCCCAGCATTTT
CDR3: CAISEWSGATQPQHF

size: once
V: TRBV30
D: .
J: TRBJ1-1
DNA: TGTGCCTGGATCCTGAAAAGGGGCATAACTGAAGCTTTCTTT
CDR3: CAWILKRGITEAFF

size: .
V: TRBV7-2
D: TRBD2
J: TRBJ2-1
DNA: TGTGCCAGCAGCTTAGGCTCCCTAGCGGGAGGTTACAATGAGCAGTTCTTC
CDR3: CASSLGSLAGGYNEQFF

size: .
V: TRBV6-5
D: TRBD1
J: TRBJ1-4
DNA: TGTGCCAGCAGTACCGGAACAGGGGGCAAAAAACTGTTTTTT
CDR3: CASSTGTGGKKLFF

size: .
V: TRBV28
D: .
J: TRBJ2-1
DNA: TGTGCCAGCAAGAAGCAGGATGAGCAGTTCTTC
CDR3: CASKKQDEQFF

size: .
V: TRBV2
D: .
J: TRBJ2-5
DNA: TGTGCCAGCAGTACCTACTCAGAGACCCAGTACTTC
CDR3: CASSTYSETQYF

size: once
V: TRBV27
D: .
J: TRBJ1-2
DNA: TGTGCCAGCAGCCAAATAGACAGTACCTATGGCTACACCTTC
CDR3: CASSQIDSTYGYTF

size: .
V: TRBV7-2
D: .
J: TRBJ1-6
DNA: TGTGCCAGCAGCCCCCAGACGGGAACTAATTCACCCCTCCACTTT
CDR3: CASSPQTGTNSPLHF

size: .
V: TRBV9
D: .
J: TRBJ1-2
DNA: TGTGCCAGCACCGGGGGAGGGGTCAGCAACTATGGCTACACCTTC
CDR3: CASTGGGVSNYGYTF

size: .
V: TRBV4-1
D: TRBD1
J: TRBJ1-2
DNA: TGCGCCAGCAGCCAAGATGTTGGAGGGGGCCGCCTCTATGGCTACACCTTC
CDR3: CASSQDVGGGRLYGYTF

size: .
V: TRBV29-1
D: TRBD1
J: TRBJ2-3
DNA: TGCAGCGTTGCCCCAACGACAGGGTGGGCGCATACGCAGTATTTT
CDR3: CSVAPTTGWAHTQYF

size: .
V: TRBV27
D: .
J: TRBJ2-7
DNA: TGTGCCAGCAGTTTTGGCACCAACTACGAGCAGTACTTC
CDR3: CASSFGTNYEQYF

size: .
V: TRBV12-3/TRBV12-4
D: .
J: TRBJ1-1
DNA: TGTGCCAGCAGGTCTGGCCAGTTTGAAGCTTTCTTT
CDR3: CASRSGQFEAFF

size: .
V: TRBV3-1/TRBV3-2
D: .
J: TRBJ2-2
DNA: TGTGCCAGCAGCCAAGGACTTAACACCGGGGAGCTGTTTTTT
CDR3: CASSQGLNTGELFF

size: .
V: TRBV13
D: .
J: TRBJ1-6
DNA: TGTGCCAGCAGCTTATCGATGGCGGAGGGCGGTGGTTCACCCCTCCACTTT
CDR3: CASSLSMAEGGGSPLHF

size: .
V: TRBV28
D: .
J: TRBJ2-3
DNA: TGTGCCAGCAGTCAAATTACGTCTGAGGGTGATCTTTTTGGCACAGATACGCAGTATTTT
CDR3: CASSQITSEGDLFGTDTQYF

size: few
V: TRBV27
D: TRBD1
J: TRBJ2-7
DNA: TGTGCCAGCAGTTTAAGGCAGGGGGCCTACTACGAGCAGTACTTC
CDR3: CASSLRQGAYYEQYF

size: .
V: TRBV2
D: TRBD2
J: TRBJ2-3
DNA: TGTGCCAGCAGTGGACTAGCGGGAGCAAGAGATACGCAGTATTTT
CDR3: CASSGLAGARDTQYF

size: few
V: TRBV7-6
D: TRBD1
J: TRBJ1-1
DNA: TGTGCCAGCAGCTTAAGGGCGGGGACAGGGGCTAACACTGAAGCTTTCTTT
CDR3: CASSLRAGTGANTEAFF

size: .
V: TRBV10-3
D: .
J: TRBJ2-1
DNA: TGTGCCACTAACCACCGGGAGATTAAAGACAATGAGCAGTTCTTC
CDR3: CATNHREIKDNEQFF

size: few
V: TRBV7-2
D: .
J: TRBJ2-7
DNA: TGTGCCAGCAGCTTAGACGGGGGAAGCTCCTACGAGCAGTACTTC
CDR3: CASSLDGGSSYEQYF

size: .
V: TRBV11-2
D: TRBD2
J: TRBJ2-3
DNA: TGTGCCAGCCGACTTAGCGGGAGGATAGATACGCAGTATTTT
CDR3: CASRLSGRIDTQYF

size: .
V: TRBV27
D: .
J: TRBJ1-2
DNA: TGTGCCAGCAGTTTATCGATAGGCGCGGTTGCTGCGAATGGCTACACCTTC
CDR3: CASSLSIGAVAANGYTF

size: .
V: TRBV13
D: .
J: TRBJ2-1
DNA: TGTGCCAGCAGCTTCGGGGAGGCTGAGCAGTTCTTC
CDR3: CASSFGEAEQFF

size: .
V: TRBV28
D: .
J: TRBJ1-6
DNA: TGTGCCAGCAGTTTAATCAGAGGCGCACAGGATAATTCACCCCTCCACTTT
CDR3: CASSLIRGAQDNSPLHF

size: .
V: TRBV4-1
D: TRBD1
J: TRBJ1-2
DNA: TGCGCCAGCAGCCAACCTGGGACAGGGGGAAGAGGCTACACCTTC
CDR3: CASSQPGTGGRGYTF

size: .
V: TRBV5-1
D: .
J: TRBJ2-1
DNA: TGCGCCAGCTGGAGAGATACCTCCTACAATGAGCAGTTCTTC
CDR3: CASWRDTSYNEQFF

size: .
V: TRBV19
D: .
J: TRBJ1-5
DNA: TGTGCCAGTAGTATACCCGGGACAACCAAATATCAGCCCCAGCATTTT
CDR3: CASSIPGTTKYQPQHF

size: once
V: TRBV11-1
D: .
J: TRBJ2-7
DNA: TGTGCCAGCAGCTTAGGTTTGGGCGCGACCTACGAGCAGTACTTC
CDR3: CASSLGLGATYEQYF

size: .
V: TRBV10-3
D: TRBD1
J: TRBJ2-5
DNA: TGTGCCATCAGTGCGGCAGGGGGCATAGAGACCCAGTACTTC
CDR3: CAISAAGGIETQYF

size: .
V: TRBV5-1
D: TRBD2
J: TRBJ2-1
DNA: TGCGCCAGCAGCTCCGGGGGAGCGGGGAATGAGCAGTTCTTC
CDR3: CASSSGGAGNEQFF

size: .
V: TRBV5-8
D: .
J: TRBJ2-5
DNA: TGTGCCAGCAGCTTGGGGGGATCTCGGGAAGGGGAGACCCAGTACTTC
CDR3: CASSLGGSREGETQYF

size: .
V: TRBV7-3
D: .
J: TRBJ2-2
DNA: TGTGCCAGCAGCTTAACCCCCGGGGGCGGGGAGCTGTTTTTT
CDR3: CASSLTPGGGELFF

size: .
V: TRBV7-3
D: TRBD1
J: TRBJ2-1
DNA: TGTGCCAGCAGCCCCTTCCAGGGGGCGTACAATGAGCAGTTCTTC
CDR3: CASSPFQGAYNEQFF

size: .
V: TRBV11-3
D: .
J: TRBJ2-7
DNA: TGTGCCAGCAGGGGGCCGAGGACAGAGTATTACGAGCAGTACTTC
CDR3: CASRGPRTEYYEQYF

size: .
V: TRBV28
D: TRBD1
J: TRBJ1-2
DNA: TGTGCCAGCAGTCAGGACAGGGAGGGTGATGGCTACACCTTC
CDR3: CASSQDREGDGYTF

size: .
V: TRBV6-6
D: .
J: TRBJ2-1
DNA: TGTGCCAGCAGCCACGCGTTGTCTAACGCCAATGAGCAGTTCTTC
CDR3: CASSHALSNANEQFF

size: .
V: TRBV9
D: TRBD1
J: TRBJ1-6
DNA: TGTGCCAGCATATTGGACAGGGACCGTAGCTCCTATAATTCACCCCTCCACTTT
CDR3: CASILDRDRSSYNSPLHF

size: .
V: TRBV3-1/TRBV3-2
D: .
J: TRBJ1-1
DNA: TGTGCCAGCAGCCAAGGGGGGGGAACTGAAGCTTTCTTT
CDR3: CASSQGGGTEAFF

size: few
V: TRBV9
D: .
J: TRBJ1-4
DNA: TGTGCCAGCAGCGTAGAGGGGGCAACTAATGAAAAACTGTTTTTT
CDR3: CASSVEGATNEKLFF

size: .
V: TRBV6-6
D: TRBD2
J: TRBJ2-2
DNA: TGTGCCAGCAGTCGGACTAGCGATAACACCGGGGAGCTGTTTTTT
CDR3: CASSRTSDNTGELFF

size: .
V: TRBV13
D: TRBD2
J: TRBJ2-3
DNA: TGTGCCAGCAGCTTCCTAGCGGGGCACACAGATACGCAGTATTTT
CDR3: CASSFLAGHTDTQYF

size: many
V: TRBV5-5
D: .
J: TRBJ2-7
DNA: TGTGCCAGCAGCTTGTTGAGGGAGCAGTACTTC
CDR3: CASSLLREQYF

size: many
V: TRBV3-1/TRBV3-2
D: TRBD2
J: TRBJ2-1
DNA: TGTGCCAGCAGCCAAGATAGTGCAGCGGGAGCCTACAATGAGCAGTTCTTC
CDR3: CASSQDSAAGAYNEQFF

size: .
V: TRBV7-3
D: .
J: TRBJ1-1
DNA: TGTGCCAGCAGCTTAGCTCTAATGAACACTGAAGCTTTCTTT
CDR3: CASSLALMNTEAFF

size: .
V: TRBV12-3/TRBV12-4
D: .
J: TRBJ1-5
DNA: TGTGCCAGCAGTCGAGATTTCCCCCAGCCCCAGCATTTT
CDR3: CASSRDFPQPQHF

size: .
V: TRBV28
D: .
J: TRBJ1-2
DNA: TGTGCCAGCAGTCGGGGGGGGATCACTAACTATGGCTACACCTTC
CDR3: CASSRGGITNYGYTF

size: once
V: TRBV28
D: .
J: TRBJ1-2
DNA: TGTGCCAGCAGTGAAACGACAGCGAACTATGGCTACACCTTC
CDR3: CASSETTANYGYTF

size: .
V: TRBV6-6
D: .
J: TRBJ1-2
DNA: TGTGCCAGCAGTATACTCGGAGGGGATGCCTATGGCTACACCTTC
CDR3: CASSILGGDAYGYTF

size: few
V: TRBV28
D: TRBD1
J: TRBJ2-5
DNA: TGTGCCAGCAGTCCCCTCACAGGGGGCCGAGAGACCCAGTACTTC
CDR3: CASSPLTGGRETQYF

size: .
V: TRBV6-5
D: TRBD1
J: TRBJ2-7
DNA: TGTGCCAGCAGTTACCAGTGGACAGGGTCCATCGAGCAGTACTTC
CDR3: CASSYQWTGSIEQYF